These T cell receptor beta chains were read from a single sample in a study of shared clonotypes between healthy human individuals. Data came from immunoSEQ multiplex PCR; TCRdb stores just in-frame clones and leaves some out. The profile covers about 1.1 million clones, with around 78% appearing a single time and about 0.52% taken by the ten largest. Sample: memory CD4+ T cells from PBMCs. These receptors came from a man younger than 35 in good health. Some clones in this sample may be carry-over from other donors' samples. The CDR3 runs from the conserved cysteine through the conserved F or W. The D gene is left open where the match is weak. Clone size is stated in some rows and not others, as once, few, many or a class when expanded.

size: NA
D: NA
V: TRBV6-5
J: TRBJ2-7
CDR3: CASSNRGFSYEQYF
DNA: TGTGCCAGCAGTAACCGGGGTTTTTCCTACGAGCAGTACTTC

size: NA
D: NA
V: TRBV7-3
J: TRBJ2-1
CDR3: CASSLRNSYNEQFF
DNA: TGTGCCAGCAGCTTACGGAACTCCTACAATGAGCAGTTCTTC

size: NA
D: TRBD1
V: TRBV2
J: TRBJ2-3
CDR3: CASHRDRGPDTQYF
DNA: TGTGCCAGCCACCGGGACAGGGGCCCAGATACGCAGTATTTT

size: NA
D: TRBD2
V: TRBV2
J: TRBJ2-3
CDR3: CASSEGLAGDWGTDTQYF
DNA: TGTGCCAGCAGTGAAGGGCTAGCGGGAGATTGGGGCACAGATACGCAGTATTTT

size: NA
D: NA
V: TRBV18
J: TRBJ2-5
CDR3: CASSKGQETQYF
DNA: TGTGCCAGCTCGAAGGGCCAAGAGACCCAGTACTTC

size: NA
D: NA
V: TRBV28
J: TRBJ2-2
CDR3: CASSFGAAGTGELFF
DNA: TGTGCCAGCAGTTTTGGGGCGGCCGGCACCGGGGAGCTGTTTTTT

size: few
D: NA
V: TRBV11-2
J: TRBJ1-1
CDR3: CASSLRGAATEAFF
DNA: TGTGCCAGCAGCCTGAGGGGGGCGGCCACTGAAGCTTTCTTT

size: NA
D: NA
V: TRBV30
J: TRBJ2-7
CDR3: CAWSVGYEQYF
DNA: TGTGCCTGGTCGGTGGGTTACGAGCAGTACTTC

size: NA
D: TRBD1
V: TRBV6-5
J: TRBJ2-7
CDR3: CASSLGTGPYEQYF
DNA: TGTGCCAGCAGTTTAGGGACAGGTCCCTACGAGCAGTACTTC

size: NA
D: NA
V: TRBV28
J: TRBJ2-7
CDR3: CASSSFRRTYEQYF
DNA: TGTGCCAGCAGTTCTTTTCGGCGAACCTACGAGCAGTACTTC

size: few
D: NA
V: TRBV7-2
J: TRBJ1-1
CDR3: CASSLAPGNTEAFF
DNA: TGTGCCAGCAGCTTAGCGCCGGGGAACACTGAAGCTTTCTTT

size: NA
D: TRBD1
V: TRBV10-1
J: TRBJ2-7
CDR3: CASRGVRTGIF
DNA: TGCGCCAGCAGGGGGGTAAGGACAGGGATTTTC

size: NA
D: NA
V: TRBV10-3
J: TRBJ1-1
CDR3: CAISARGQNTEAFF
DNA: TGTGCCATCAGTGCTCGGGGGCAGAACACTGAAGCTTTCTTT

size: NA
D: NA
V: TRBV5-6
J: TRBJ2-7
CDR3: CASSNYYEQYF
DNA: TGTGCCAGCAGCAACTACTACGAGCAGTACTTC

size: NA
D: TRBD2
V: TRBV7-2
J: TRBJ2-1
CDR3: CASSQGLHYNEQFF
DNA: TGTGCCAGCAGCCAGGGACTACACTACAATGAGCAGTTCTTC

size: many
D: TRBD2
V: TRBV28
J: TRBJ2-1
CDR3: CASSLGRWMTGGSSYNEQFF
DNA: TGTGCCAGCAGTTTGGGGCGTTGGATGACTGGCGGGAGCTCCTACAATGAGCAGTTCTTC

size: NA
D: TRBD2
V: TRBV11-2
J: TRBJ2-3
CDR3: CASSLVGRARDTQYF
DNA: TGTGCCAGCAGCTTAGTCGGGAGGGCCAGAGATACGCAGTATTTT